This TCR beta chain was captured by sequencing in a study of PD-L1 blockade in urothelial cancer. Study-level information: The study recovered a median of about 150,000 T cells per blood sample.

This table comes from immunoSEQ multiplex PCR, and its TCRdb copy is limited to in-frame clones, with some not included. The sample includes around 26,000 clones, approximately 86% of them seen just once. The CDR3 is 14 amino acids. Germline V gene data show CDR1 as MGHRA and CDR2 as YSYEKL. V dropped 0 bases and J dropped 4 bases, with 9 bases sitting between them. The time point here: peripheral blood 6 weeks after treatment start. The chain carries TRBV4-1 and TRBJ1-2; D is perhaps TRBD1 (5 bases). The receptor comes from a man in his 70s with urothelial cancer. Source: PBMCs, taken around atezolizumab (anti-PD-L1) treatment. The chain's CDR3 is CASSQESGPYGYTF. CDR3 sequence (DNA): TGCGCCAGCAGCCAAGAATCAGGGCCCTATGGCTACACCTTC.